Listed below are T cell receptor beta chains from one sample, sequenced in a study of blood T cell repertoires in COVID-19. Method: immunoSEQ multiplex PCR; TCRdb's copy keeps in-frame clones and lacks some. There are 200,000 to 300,000 clones in the sample; about 86% occur only once, and about 9.6% lies in the top ten. Sequencing was carried out using peripheral blood. The source of these receptors is a man older than 75 with acute or convalescent COVID-19. Each CDR3 is given with its conserved first and last residue. A D gene is named only where the DNA matches it firmly. The listing skips clone size in some rows; elsewhere it reads once, few, many or a size class.

D,size,J,V,CDR3,DNA
NA,NA,TRBJ2-7,TRBV5-1,CASSPGVPTYEQYF,TGCGCCAGCAGCCCGGGGGTTCCGACCTACGAGCAGTACTTC
NA,NA,TRBJ2-1,TRBV12-5,CASGLDRVYNEQFF,TGTGCTAGTGGTTTGGACAGGGTCTACAATGAGCAGTTCTTC
NA,NA,TRBJ1-1,TRBV3-1/TRBV3-2,CASSQVDTGGAFF,TGTGCCAGCAGCCAAGTGGATACGGGAGGGGCTTTCTTT
NA,once,TRBJ1-1,TRBV30,CAWSSGTRTSEAFF,TGTGCCTGGAGTTCCGGGACACGTACCTCTGAAGCTTTCTTT
NA,NA,TRBJ2-6,TRBV6-5,CASSLDRSGANVLTF,TGTGCCAGCAGCCTCGACAGATCTGGGGCCAACGTCCTGACTTTC
TRBD1,NA,TRBJ2-7,TRBV27,CASSSDRGPYEQYF,TGTGCCAGCAGTTCCGACAGGGGTCCCTACGAGCAGTACTTC
TRBD2,NA,TRBJ2-7,TRBV27,CASSFRTGLAGVHEQYF,TGTGCCAGCAGTTTTCGGACTGGACTAGCGGGAGTACACGAGCAGTACTTC
NA,NA,TRBJ1-5,TRBV28,CASREEAMHQPQHF,TGTGCCAGTCGGGAGGAGGCAATGCATCAGCCCCAGCATTTT
NA,NA,TRBJ1-1,TRBV6-1,CASSENLVVNTEAFF,TGTGCCAGCAGTGAAAATCTAGTGGTGAACACTGAAGCTTTCTTT
TRBD2,NA,TRBJ2-5,TRBV5-1,CASSLGRDQYF,TGCGCCAGCAGCCTCGGGAGGGACCAGTACTTC
TRBD1,few,TRBJ1-4,TRBV5-6,CASSEKDRGWEKLFF,TGTGCCAGCAGCGAAAAGGACAGGGGTTGGGAAAAACTGTTTTTT
NA,NA,TRBJ1-2,TRBV7-9,CASSLGSAGLDGYTF,TGTGCCAGCAGCTTAGGGTCTGCAGGGCTGGATGGCTACACCTTC
NA,NA,TRBJ1-1,TRBV13,CASSLRGGYQAFF,TGTGCCAGCAGCTTACGAGGCGGCTACCAAGCTTTCTTT
NA,NA,TRBJ2-7,TRBV27,CASSPEGGSYEQYF,TGTGCCAGCAGTCCAGAGGGCGGCTCCTACGAGCAGTACTTC
TRBD2,NA,TRBJ2-3,TRBV5-4,CASSQLDGGAIRDTQYF,TGTGCCAGCAGCCAGCTAGACGGGGGGGCCATTAGAGATACGCAGTATTTT
TRBD2,NA,TRBJ2-3,TRBV5-4,CASSLARGAGGADTQYF,TGTGCCAGCAGCTTGGCGCGGGGAGCGGGGGGCGCAGATACGCAGTATTTT
TRBD1,NA,TRBJ1-2,TRBV5-1,CASSPGYSGGGYGYTF,TGCGCCAGCAGCCCCGGCTACTCAGGGGGAGGTTATGGCTACACCTTC
NA,few,TRBJ1-5,TRBV2,CASSTGNQPQHF,TGTGCCAGTTCAACAGGGAATCAGCCCCAGCATTTT
NA,NA,TRBJ1-5,TRBV5-1,CASSLDSSNQPQHF,TGCGCCAGCAGCTTGGACAGCAGCAATCAGCCCCAGCATTTT
TRBD1,NA,TRBJ2-3,TRBV2,CASNRQGGSTDTQYF,TGTGCCAGCAATCGACAGGGTGGCAGCACAGATACGCAGTATTTT
NA,NA,TRBJ1-2,TRBV6-6,CASTPLGKSADGYTF,TGTGCCAGCACTCCCCTCGGGAAGTCCGCCGATGGCTACACCTTC
TRBD1,NA,TRBJ1-5,TRBV7-3,CASSPRGRGQPQHF,TGTGCCAGCAGCCCGAGGGGGCGAGGTCAGCCCCAGCATTTT
TRBD1,NA,TRBJ1-6,TRBV28,CASSPMTGSGRSPLHF,TGTGCCAGCAGTCCCATGACAGGGTCCGGGCGATCACCCCTCCACTTT
NA,NA,TRBJ1-6,TRBV2,CASSDPRKSSYNSPLHF,TGTGCCAGCAGTGACCCGCGTAAGAGTTCCTATAATTCACCCCTCCACTTT
TRBD2,NA,TRBJ2-7,TRBV5-4,CASSAGGGAHEQYF,TGTGCCAGCAGCGCCGGCGGGGGGGCCCACGAGCAGTACTTC
NA,once,TRBJ2-7,TRBV21-1,CASPNRGPPFYEQYF,TGTGCCAGTCCTAACAGGGGGCCCCCTTTCTACGAGCAGTACTTC
NA,NA,TRBJ2-2,TRBV5-4,CASSSYTGELFF,TGTGCCAGCAGCTCTTACACCGGGGAGCTGTTTTTT
TRBD1,once,TRBJ1-2,TRBV7-9,CASSYNYGTGNGYTF,TGTGCCAGCAGCTATAACTACGGGACAGGGAATGGCTACACCTTC
NA,NA,TRBJ2-1,TRBV5-1,CASSHTAGVNNEQFF,TGCGCCAGCAGCCATACGGCCGGGGTCAACAATGAGCAGTTCTTC
NA,NA,TRBJ1-4,TRBV6-1,CASSENWGATNEKLFF,TGTGCCAGCAGTGAAAATTGGGGAGCAACTAATGAAAAACTGTTTTTT
NA,NA,TRBJ2-1,TRBV14,CASSQDKFIANEQFF,TGTGCCAGCAGCCAAGATAAGTTTATAGCGAATGAGCAGTTCTTC
NA,NA,TRBJ1-2,TRBV19,CASREGLGYTF,TGTGCCAGTAGGGAGGGCTTAGGCTACACCTTC
NA,NA,TRBJ2-7,TRBV2,CASSATGSYEQYF,TGTGCCAGCAGTGCGACTGGCTCCTACGAGCAGTACTTC
NA,NA,TRBJ2-1,TRBV6-5,CASSYSVGVNEQFF,TGTGCCAGCAGTTACTCCGTCGGGGTGAATGAGCAGTTCTTC
NA,NA,TRBJ2-3,TRBV19,CASSMGGPRTDTQYF,TGTGCCAGTAGTATGGGGGGACCACGCACAGATACGCAGTATTTT
NA,NA,TRBJ2-7,TRBV5-4,CASSRTPLTDEQYF,TGTGCCAGCAGCCGCACTCCTCTAACGGACGAGCAGTACTTC
TRBD1,NA,TRBJ2-6,TRBV18,CASLRGTVHSGANVLTF,TGTGCCAGCCTGCGAGGGACAGTCCATTCTGGGGCCAACGTCCTGACTTTC
NA,NA,TRBJ2-2,TRBV27,CASSWGPGELFF,TGTGCCAGCAGTTGGGGGCCCGGGGAGCTGTTTTTT
NA,NA,TRBJ2-7,TRBV11-3,CASSSRTGSSYEQYF,TGTGCCAGCAGCTCCCGGACGGGATCTTCTTACGAGCAGTACTTC
TRBD1,NA,TRBJ1-1,TRBV2,CASSERYGQGSNTEAFF,TGTGCCAGCAGTGAACGTTATGGACAGGGGTCGAACACTGAAGCTTTCTTT
NA,NA,TRBJ1-5,TRBV21-1,CASSKGDFQPQHF,TGTGCCAGCAGCAAAGGAGATTTTCAGCCCCAGCATTTT
NA,few,TRBJ1-1,TRBV6-6,CASSYSEIVRNTEAFF,TGTGCCAGCAGTTACTCTGAAATAGTGAGGAACACTGAAGCTTTCTTT
TRBD1,few,TRBJ2-7,TRBV24-1,CATSDSAGQGTYEQYF,TGTGCCACCAGTGATTCGGCGGGACAGGGTACCTACGAGCAGTACTTC